This TCR beta chain was retrieved from a study of PD-L1 blockade in urothelial cancer. Using immunoSEQ multiplex PCR, the repertoire was profiled, and TCRdb retains in-frame clones only, with some absent. Of about 80,000 clones in the sample, 87% were seen once. CDR1 is SGHNT and CDR2 is YYREEE in the germline V gene (reference sequence). Trimming cost V 4 bases and J 3 bases, with 17 bases left between them. This CDR3 has 15 amino acids. Specimen: PBMCs, collected around atezolizumab (anti-PD-L1) treatment. The sequence came from a woman between 65 and 79 years old with urothelial cancer. J is TRBJ2-7 and V is TRBV5-4, with TRBD2 as a possible D gene (5 bases). CDR3 sequence reads: CASSEGSLVNYEQYF. The CDR3 DNA reads as TGTGCCAGCAGCGAGGGAAGTCTTGTGAACTACGAGCAGTACTTC.